A selection of T cell receptor beta chains follows, all from one sample in a study of cytomegalovirus exposure and HLA in healthy donors. Measured with immunoSEQ multiplex PCR; TCRdb has only the in-frame clones, and not every one. Here the sample spans around 190,000 clones, more than 65% being singletons. The sample comprised PBMCs. The receptors here all came from a girl aged 2-10 years in good health and CMV-seropositive. Each CDR3 is given with its conserved first and last residue. A D gene is named only where the DNA matches it firmly. Clone size, where shown, is once, few, many, or a class for clones that have expanded.

clone size: -; D gene: TRBD1; J gene: TRBJ2-5; CDR3 length: 16; V gene: TRBV4-1; CDR3 DNA: TGCGCCAGCAGCCCTATTACCGGGACAGGCAAAGAGACCCAGTACTTC; CDR3 protein: CASSPITGTGKETQYF
clone size: -; D gene: -; J gene: TRBJ1-2; CDR3 length: 15; V gene: TRBV28; CDR3 DNA: TGTGCCAGCAGTCCCCCTGGACAGAATAACTATGGCTACACCTTC; CDR3 protein: CASSPPGQNNYGYTF
clone size: -; D gene: TRBD2; J gene: TRBJ2-1; CDR3 length: 14; V gene: TRBV9; CDR3 DNA: TGTGCCAGCAGCCCAGAAGGGACTAGCAATGAGCAGTTCTTC; CDR3 protein: CASSPEGTSNEQFF
clone size: -; D gene: -; J gene: TRBJ1-2; CDR3 length: 15; V gene: TRBV7-2; CDR3 DNA: TGTGCCAGCAGCCCAAGGACAGCAACGACCTATGGCTACACCTTC; CDR3 protein: CASSPRTATTYGYTF
clone size: -; D gene: -; J gene: TRBJ1-1; CDR3 length: 15; V gene: TRBV4-1; CDR3 DNA: TGCGCCAGCAGCCAAGACAGGGGATGGAGCACTGAAGCTTTCTTT; CDR3 protein: CASSQDRGWSTEAFF
clone size: few; D gene: -; J gene: TRBJ1-1; CDR3 length: 15; V gene: TRBV5-1; CDR3 DNA: TGCGCCAGCAGCTTGGCTGCGACGGGGGGAGGGACAGCTTTCTTT; CDR3 protein: CASSLAATGGGTAFF
clone size: -; D gene: -; J gene: TRBJ1-2; CDR3 length: 13; V gene: TRBV5-6; CDR3 DNA: TGTGCCAGCAGGGGAGGGGGGACCTACGGCTACACCTTC; CDR3 protein: CASRGGGTYGYTF
clone size: -; D gene: TRBD1; J gene: TRBJ2-4; CDR3 length: 14; V gene: TRBV5-1; CDR3 DNA: TGCGCCAGCAGCTTGGGGACAGGGGAAAACATTCAGTACTTC; CDR3 protein: CASSLGTGENIQYF
clone size: -; D gene: TRBD1; J gene: TRBJ1-1; CDR3 length: 17; V gene: TRBV27; CDR3 DNA: TGTGCCAGCAGTTTATCGCCCCCGGGACAGGGGGCGGGTGGAGCTTTCTTT; CDR3 protein: CASSLSPPGQGAGGAFF
clone size: -; D gene: -; J gene: TRBJ2-7; CDR3 length: 14; V gene: TRBV11-3; CDR3 DNA: TGTGCCAGCAGCGGGACACCCTCCCCCTGCGAGCAGTACTTC; CDR3 protein: CASSGTPSPCEQYF
clone size: -; D gene: TRBD1; J gene: TRBJ1-6; CDR3 length: 16; V gene: TRBV30; CDR3 DNA: TGTGCCTGGAGTCCCCGCACAGGGGCGGTCGGTTCACCCCTCCACTTT; CDR3 protein: CAWSPRTGAVGSPLHF
clone size: medium-sized; D gene: TRBD1; J gene: TRBJ1-1; CDR3 length: 14; V gene: TRBV28; CDR3 DNA: TGTGCCAGCAGGATGACAGGGATGGGCACTGAAGCTTTCTTT; CDR3 protein: CASRMTGMGTEAFF
clone size: once; D gene: -; J gene: TRBJ1-2; CDR3 length: 11; V gene: TRBV29-1; CDR3 DNA: TGCAGCGTTGATCAGAACTATGGCTACACCTTC; CDR3 protein: CSVDQNYGYTF
clone size: -; D gene: -; J gene: TRBJ2-3; CDR3 length: 16; V gene: TRBV11-2; CDR3 DNA: TGTGCCAGCAGCCGACTCGTGGCGGGAAGCACAGATACGCAGTATTTT; CDR3 protein: CASSRLVAGSTDTQYF
clone size: -; D gene: -; J gene: TRBJ1-1; CDR3 length: 17; V gene: TRBV4-2; CDR3 DNA: TGTGCCAGCAGCCAAGATCAGGGTAGGGGGATGAACACTGAAGCTTTCTTT; CDR3 protein: CASSQDQGRGMNTEAFF
clone size: -; D gene: -; J gene: TRBJ2-7; CDR3 length: 13; V gene: TRBV27; CDR3 DNA: TGTGCCAGCAGTCTAACACGACTAGACGAGCAGTACTTC; CDR3 protein: CASSLTRLDEQYF
clone size: -; D gene: TRBD1; J gene: TRBJ2-7; CDR3 length: 15; V gene: TRBV11-2; CDR3 DNA: TGTGCCAGCAGCTTAGATCGGGACAGTACCTACGAGCAGTACTTC; CDR3 protein: CASSLDRDSTYEQYF
clone size: -; D gene: TRBD1; J gene: TRBJ2-7; CDR3 length: 12; V gene: TRBV30; CDR3 DNA: TGTGCCTGGGGACAGGGGGGCTACGAGCAGTACTTC; CDR3 protein: CAWGQGGYEQYF
clone size: -; D gene: TRBD1; J gene: TRBJ1-4; CDR3 length: 14; V gene: TRBV10-1; CDR3 DNA: TGCGCCAGCACCCCGGGACAGGGTAATGAAAAACTGTTTTTT; CDR3 protein: CASTPGQGNEKLFF
clone size: -; D gene: TRBD1; J gene: TRBJ1-2; CDR3 length: 14; V gene: TRBV4-2; CDR3 DNA: TGTGCCAGCAGCCAAGCCACAGGGGTGGGTGGCTACACCTTC; CDR3 protein: CASSQATGVGGYTF
clone size: -; D gene: TRBD1; J gene: TRBJ2-1; CDR3 length: 16; V gene: TRBV9; CDR3 DNA: TGTGCCAGCAGCGCGGGACAGGGGGAATCGGGCAATGAGCAGTTCTTC; CDR3 protein: CASSAGQGESGNEQFF
clone size: -; D gene: TRBD1; J gene: TRBJ1-4; CDR3 length: 14; V gene: TRBV7-2; CDR3 DNA: TGTGCCAGCAGCTTAAGGCAGGGGGATGAAAAACTGTTTTTT; CDR3 protein: CASSLRQGDEKLFF
clone size: -; D gene: TRBD1; J gene: TRBJ2-7; CDR3 length: 13; V gene: TRBV13; CDR3 DNA: TGTGCCACCAAGGACAGGACCACAAACGAGCAGTACTTC; CDR3 protein: CATKDRTTNEQYF